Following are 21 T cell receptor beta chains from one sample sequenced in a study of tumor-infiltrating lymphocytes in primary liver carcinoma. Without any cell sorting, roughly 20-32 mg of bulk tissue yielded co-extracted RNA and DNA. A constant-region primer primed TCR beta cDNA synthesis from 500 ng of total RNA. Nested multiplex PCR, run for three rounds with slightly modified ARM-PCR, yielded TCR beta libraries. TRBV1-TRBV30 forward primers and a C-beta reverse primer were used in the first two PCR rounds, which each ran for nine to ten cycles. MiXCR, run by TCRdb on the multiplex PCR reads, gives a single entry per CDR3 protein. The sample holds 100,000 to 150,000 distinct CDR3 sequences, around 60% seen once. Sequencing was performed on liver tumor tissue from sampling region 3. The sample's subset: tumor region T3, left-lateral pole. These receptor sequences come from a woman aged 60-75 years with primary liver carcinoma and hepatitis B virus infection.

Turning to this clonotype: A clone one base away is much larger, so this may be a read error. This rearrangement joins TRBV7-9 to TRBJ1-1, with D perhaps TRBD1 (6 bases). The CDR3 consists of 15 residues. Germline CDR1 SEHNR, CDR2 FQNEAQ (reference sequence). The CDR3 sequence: CACSLGISGVAEAFF. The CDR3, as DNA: TGTGCCTGCAGCTTGGGCATTTCAGGGGTGGCTGAAGCTTTCTTT.

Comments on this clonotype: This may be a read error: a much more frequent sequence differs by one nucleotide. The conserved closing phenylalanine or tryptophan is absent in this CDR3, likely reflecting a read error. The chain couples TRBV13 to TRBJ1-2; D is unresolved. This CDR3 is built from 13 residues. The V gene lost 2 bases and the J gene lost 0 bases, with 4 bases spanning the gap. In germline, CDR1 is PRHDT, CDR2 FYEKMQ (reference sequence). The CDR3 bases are TGTGCCAGCAGCTTACTGTCTAACTATGGCTACACCATC. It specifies CASSLLSNYGYTI.

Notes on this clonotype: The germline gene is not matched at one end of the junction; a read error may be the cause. CDR3 region: CASRVAGDTGELFF. CDR3 nucleotides: TGTGCCAGCAGAGTAGCGGGAGACACCGGGGAGCTGTTTTTC. The chain uses TRBV12-3 or TRBV12-4 and TRBJ2-2; TRBD2 aligns across 9 bases. This CDR3 region has 14 residues.

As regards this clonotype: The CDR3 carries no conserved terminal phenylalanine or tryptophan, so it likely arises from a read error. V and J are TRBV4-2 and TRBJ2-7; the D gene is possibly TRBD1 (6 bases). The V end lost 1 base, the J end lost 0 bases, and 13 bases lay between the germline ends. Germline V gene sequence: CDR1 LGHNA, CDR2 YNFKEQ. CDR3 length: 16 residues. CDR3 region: CASSQVSPDSSYEQYS. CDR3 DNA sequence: TGTGCCAGCAGCCAAGTCTCCCCGGACAGCTCCTACGAGCAGTACTCC.

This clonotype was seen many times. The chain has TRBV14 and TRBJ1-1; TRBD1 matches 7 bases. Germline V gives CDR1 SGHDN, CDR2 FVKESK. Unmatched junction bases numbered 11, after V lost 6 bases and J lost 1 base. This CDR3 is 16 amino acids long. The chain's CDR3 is CASSPNRGGWNTEAFF. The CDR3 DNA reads TGTGCCAGCAGTCCCAACAGGGGTGGGTGGAACACTGAAGCTTTCTTT.

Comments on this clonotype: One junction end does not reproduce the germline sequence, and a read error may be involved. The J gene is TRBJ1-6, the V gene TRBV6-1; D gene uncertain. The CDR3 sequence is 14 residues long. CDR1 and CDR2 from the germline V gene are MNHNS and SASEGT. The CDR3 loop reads CASNTMGVNSLLHF. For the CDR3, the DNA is TGTGCCAGCAATACGATGGGAGTGAATTCACTCCTCCACTTT.

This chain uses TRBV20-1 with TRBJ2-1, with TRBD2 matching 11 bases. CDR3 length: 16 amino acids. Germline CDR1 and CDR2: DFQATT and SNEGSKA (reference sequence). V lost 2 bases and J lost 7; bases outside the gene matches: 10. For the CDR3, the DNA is TGCAGTGCTAGAAACCTAGCGGGAGGATTTAGGAATGAGCAGTTCTTC. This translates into CSARNLAGGFRNEQFF.

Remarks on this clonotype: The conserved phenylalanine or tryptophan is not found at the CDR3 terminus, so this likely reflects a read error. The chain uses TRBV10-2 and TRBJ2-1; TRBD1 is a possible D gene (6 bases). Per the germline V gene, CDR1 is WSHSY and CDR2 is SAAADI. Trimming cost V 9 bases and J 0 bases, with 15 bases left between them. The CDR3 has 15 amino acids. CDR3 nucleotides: TGCGCCAGTAGTACCTGGACAGCCTCCTACAATGAGCAGTTCATC. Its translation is CASSTWTASYNEQFI.

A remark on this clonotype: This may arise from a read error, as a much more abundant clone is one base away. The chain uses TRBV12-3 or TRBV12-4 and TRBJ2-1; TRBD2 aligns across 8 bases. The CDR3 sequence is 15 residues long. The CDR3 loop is CPSSLGVAGYNEQFF. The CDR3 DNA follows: TGTCCCAGCAGTTTAGGAGTAGCGGGGTACAATGAGCAGTTCTTC.

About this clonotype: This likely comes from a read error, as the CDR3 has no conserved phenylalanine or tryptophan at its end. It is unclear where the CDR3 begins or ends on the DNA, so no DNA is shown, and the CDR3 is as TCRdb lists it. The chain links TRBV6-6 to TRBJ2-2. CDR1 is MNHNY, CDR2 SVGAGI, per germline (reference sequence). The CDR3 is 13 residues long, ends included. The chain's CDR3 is CASAIRGGGELLS.

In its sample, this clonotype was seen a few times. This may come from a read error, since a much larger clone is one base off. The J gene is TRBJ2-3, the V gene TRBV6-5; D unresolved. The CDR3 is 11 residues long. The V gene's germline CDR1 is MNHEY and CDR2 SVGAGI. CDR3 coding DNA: TGTGCCAACAGTTCGTTGGGTGCGCAGTATTTT. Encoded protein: CANSSLGAQYF.

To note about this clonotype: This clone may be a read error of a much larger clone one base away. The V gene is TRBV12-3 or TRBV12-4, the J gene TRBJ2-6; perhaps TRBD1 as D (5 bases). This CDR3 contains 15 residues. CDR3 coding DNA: TGTGCCTGCCCGACAGAGAGCTCTGGGGCCAACGTCATGACTTTC. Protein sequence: CACPTESSGANVMTF.

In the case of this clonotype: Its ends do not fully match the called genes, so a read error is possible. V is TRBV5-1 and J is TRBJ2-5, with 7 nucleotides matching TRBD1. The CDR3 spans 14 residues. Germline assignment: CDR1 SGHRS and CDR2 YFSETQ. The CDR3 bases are TGCGCCGGCAGCTTGGAGCAGGGGGAAGAGACCCAGTACTTC. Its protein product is CAGSLEQGEETQYF.

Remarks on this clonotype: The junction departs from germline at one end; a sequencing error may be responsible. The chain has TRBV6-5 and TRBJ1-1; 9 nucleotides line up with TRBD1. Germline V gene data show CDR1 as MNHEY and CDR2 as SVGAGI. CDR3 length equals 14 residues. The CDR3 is CASSPTGGFAEAFF. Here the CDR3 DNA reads TGTGCCAGCAGTCCCACAGGGGGCTTTGCTGAGGCTTTCTTT.

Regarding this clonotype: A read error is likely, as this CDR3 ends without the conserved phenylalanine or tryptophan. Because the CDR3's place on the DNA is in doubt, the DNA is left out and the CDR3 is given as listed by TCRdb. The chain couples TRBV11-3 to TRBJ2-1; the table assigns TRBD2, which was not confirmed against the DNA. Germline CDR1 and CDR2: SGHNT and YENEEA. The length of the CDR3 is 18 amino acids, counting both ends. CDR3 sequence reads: CASSLGQDGRAGYNEQLL.

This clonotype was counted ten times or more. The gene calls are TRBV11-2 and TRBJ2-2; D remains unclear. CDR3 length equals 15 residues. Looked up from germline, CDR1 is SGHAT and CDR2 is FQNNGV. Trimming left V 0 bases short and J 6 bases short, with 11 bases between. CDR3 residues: CASSLDIRMPGELFF. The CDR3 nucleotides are TGTGCCAGCAGCTTAGATATCCGGATGCCCGGGGAGCTGTTTTTT.

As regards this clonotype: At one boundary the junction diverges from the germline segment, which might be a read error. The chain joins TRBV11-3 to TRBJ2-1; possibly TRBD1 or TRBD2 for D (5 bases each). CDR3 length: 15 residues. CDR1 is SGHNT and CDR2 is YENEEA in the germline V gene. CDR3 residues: CASSHRDHSYSEQFF. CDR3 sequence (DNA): TGTGCCAGCAGCCACCGGGACCATTCCTACAGTGAGCAGTTCTTC.

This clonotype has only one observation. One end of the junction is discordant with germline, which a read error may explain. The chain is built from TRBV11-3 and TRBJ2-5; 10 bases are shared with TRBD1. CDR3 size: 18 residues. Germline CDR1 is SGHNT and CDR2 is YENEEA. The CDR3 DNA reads TGTGCCAGAAGCTTAGAGTTAGCGACAGGGGGCCGGCAAGAGACCCAGTACTTC. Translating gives CARSLELATGGRQETQYF.

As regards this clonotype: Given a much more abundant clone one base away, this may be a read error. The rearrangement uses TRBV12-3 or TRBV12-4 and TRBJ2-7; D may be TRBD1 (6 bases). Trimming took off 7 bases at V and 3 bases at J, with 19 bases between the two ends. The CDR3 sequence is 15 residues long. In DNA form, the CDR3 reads TGTGCCAGCAATTATCCCAACCAGGGGATCTACGAGCAGTACTTC. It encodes CASNYPNQGIYEQYF.

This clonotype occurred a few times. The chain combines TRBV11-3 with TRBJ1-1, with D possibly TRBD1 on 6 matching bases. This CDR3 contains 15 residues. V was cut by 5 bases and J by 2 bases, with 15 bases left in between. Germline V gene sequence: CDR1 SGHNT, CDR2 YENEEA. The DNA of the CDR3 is TGTGCCAGCAGCCGGGGGACAACCGATAACACTGAAGCTTTCTTT. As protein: CASSRGTTDNTEAFF.

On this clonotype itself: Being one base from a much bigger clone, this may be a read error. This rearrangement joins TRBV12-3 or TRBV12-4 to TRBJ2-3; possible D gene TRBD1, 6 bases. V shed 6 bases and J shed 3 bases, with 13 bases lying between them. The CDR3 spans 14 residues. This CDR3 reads CASRRGQETDTQYF. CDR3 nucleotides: TGTGCCAGCAGAAGGGGACAAGAGACAGATACGCAGTATTTT.